This TCR beta chain is from a study of blood T cell repertoires in COVID-19. CDR1 LGHDT and CDR2 YNNKEL come from the germline V gene (reference sequence). CDR3 size: 12 residues. V was trimmed by 3 bases and J by 5 bases, leaving 7 bases between them. Sequencing used immunoSEQ multiplex PCR; TCRdb keeps in-frame clones, though not all of them. In the table there are about 180,000 clones, about 88% of which are singletons. This TCR came from a woman younger than 30 who had recovered from COVID-19. Sequencing used PBMCs or T cells enriched from blood (not recorded which). The rearrangement uses TRBV3-1 (or the pseudogene TRBV3-2) and TRBJ1-2, with a tentative D call TRBD1 (5 bases). CDR3 nucleotide sequence: TGTGCCAGCAGCCAGACAGTTTATGGCTACACCTTC. Amino acid sequence: CASSQTVYGYTF.